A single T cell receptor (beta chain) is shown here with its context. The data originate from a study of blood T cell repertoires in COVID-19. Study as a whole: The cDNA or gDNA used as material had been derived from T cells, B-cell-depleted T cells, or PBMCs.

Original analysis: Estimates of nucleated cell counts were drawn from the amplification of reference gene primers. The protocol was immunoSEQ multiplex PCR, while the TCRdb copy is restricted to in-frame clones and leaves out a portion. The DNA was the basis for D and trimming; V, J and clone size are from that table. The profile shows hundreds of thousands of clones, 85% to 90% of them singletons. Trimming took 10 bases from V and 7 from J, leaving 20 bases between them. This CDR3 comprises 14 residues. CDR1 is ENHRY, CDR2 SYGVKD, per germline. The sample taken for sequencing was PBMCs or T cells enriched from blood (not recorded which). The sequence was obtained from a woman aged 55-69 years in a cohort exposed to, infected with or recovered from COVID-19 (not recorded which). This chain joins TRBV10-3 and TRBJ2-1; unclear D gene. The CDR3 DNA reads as TGTGCCAGCACTAAAATGGAGCTTGGGAATGAGCAGTTCTTC. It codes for CASTKMELGNEQFF.